This entry lists 20 T cell receptor beta chains sequenced from one sample in a study of T-cell reconstitution after alpha-beta-depleted transplantation in children. For TCRbeta, the library was prepared with unique molecular identifiers. TCRdb itself ran the PCR reads through MiXCR, one entry per CDR3 protein. The sample yields some 6,000 distinct CDR3 sequences, approximately 16% seen once. The source material was PBMCs, mostly from graft donor cells, sampled 60 days after TCRalphabeta/CD19-depleted stem cell transplant. Every receptor here comes from a male patient younger than 18 who had a stem cell transplant for acute myeloid leukemia, so the T cells may come from the graft donor.

This clonotype is medium-sized. The gene calls are TRBV5-1 and TRBJ1-2, with D possibly matching TRBD1 (5 bases). CDR3 size: 15 residues. Germline CDR1 is SGHRS and CDR2 is YFSETQ. V lost 0 bases, J lost 4 bases, and 13 bases lay in between. CDR3 amino acids: CASSLEGTVGYGYTF. CDR3 nucleotides: TGCGCCAGCAGCTTGGAAGGGACCGTCGGCTATGGCTACACCTTC.

This clonotype was observed a few times. This chain links TRBV11-2 with TRBJ1-2; D possibly corresponds to TRBD1 (5 bases). Trimming removed 4 bases at V and 8 bases at J, with 17 bases between. CDR1 SGHAT and CDR2 FQNNGV come from the germline V gene. The CDR3 has 14 amino acids. The CDR3 protein is CASSSVTFGGGYTF. In DNA, the CDR3 is TGTGCCAGCAGCTCTGTGACGTTCGGGGGAGGCTACACCTTC.

By proportion, this clonotype is medium-sized. The CDR3 sequence is CASSPAVSDYEQYF. The CDR3 bases are TGCGCCAGCAGCCCCGCAGTCAGTGACTACGAGCAGTACTTC. The chain recombines TRBV5-1 with TRBJ2-7; D call uncertain. Deletions cut 4 bases from V and 3 bases from J, with 14 bases between. The CDR3 runs to 14 residues. Germline V gene data show CDR1 as SGHRS and CDR2 as YFSETQ.

The chain couples TRBV9 to TRBJ1-4; no reliable D call. The CDR3 consists of 10 residues. V was trimmed by 7 bases and J by 13 bases, leaving 11 bases between them. From germline, CDR1 is SGDLS and CDR2 YYNGEE. The CDR3 spells CASALTSLFF. CDR3 DNA: TGTGCCAGCGCGCTCACCTCACTGTTTTTT.

The gene calls are TRBV6-5 and TRBJ1-6; D is perhaps TRBD1 (5 bases). Germline-derived CDR1 and CDR2 are MNHEY and SVGAGI. CDR3 length: 14 amino acids. V was clipped by 5 bases and J by 10 bases, with 15 bases between them. CDR3 DNA: TGTGCCAGCAGTCGGACTGGGGGGGAATCACCCCTCCACTTT. It specifies CASSRTGGESPLHF.

This clonotype was detected only a few times. This chain connects TRBV30 to TRBJ2-5; D remains unclear. Germline assignment: CDR1 GTSNPN and CDR2 SVGIG (reference sequence). V lost 1 base to trimming and J lost 1 base, with 13 bases between them. This CDR3 spans 15 amino acids. The CDR3 region is CAWSELGHSQETQYF. The CDR3 DNA reads as TGTGCCTGGAGTGAGCTTGGGCACTCCCAAGAGACCCAGTACTTC.

This clonotype was detected a few times. The chain combines TRBV28 with TRBJ1-1; TRBD1 might be the D (6 bases). The length of the CDR3 is 14 residues. Trimming cost V 8 bases and J 8 bases, with 21 bases left between them. CDR1 is MDHEN, CDR2 SYDVKM, per germline. The chain's CDR3 is CASGGGGLPIEAFF. DNA of the CDR3: TGTGCCAGCGGCGGGGGGGGCCTACCCATAGAAGCTTTCTTT.

V is TRBV20-1 and J is TRBJ1-4, with D unresolved. The CDR3 loop spans 15 amino acids. CDR1 is DFQATT and CDR2 is SNEGSKA in the germline V gene (reference sequence). V gave up 3 bases and J gave up 6 bases, with 17 bases separating them. The CDR3 nucleotides are TGCAGTGCTAGGGGCGTCGTCCTCGGGTATGAAAAACTGTTTTTT. Protein product: CSARGVVLGYEKLFF.

This clonotype was found once. The chain links TRBV11-2 to TRBJ2-3; unclear D gene. The CDR3 covers 14 residues. The germline gives CDR1 SGHAT, CDR2 FQNNGV. Trimming removed 4 bases at V and 2 bases at J, with 10 bases between. The CDR3 protein is CASSYNSATDTQYF. CDR3 in DNA: TGTGCCAGCAGCTACAACTCTGCCACAGATACGCAGTATTTT.

This clonotype is medium-sized (0.01 to 0.1%) within its sample. The chain is built from TRBV20-1 and TRBJ2-3; 10 positions agree with TRBD2. Germline V lookup: CDR1 DFQATT, CDR2 SNEGSKA (reference sequence). V was clipped by 1 base and J by 4 bases; unmatched bases: 8. The CDR3 has 16 residues. This CDR3 is CSARGGASGSPDTQYF. CDR3 sequence (DNA): TGCAGTGCTAGAGGCGGGGCTAGCGGGAGCCCAGATACGCAGTATTTT.

The rearrangement uses TRBV29-1 and TRBJ1-2; possible D gene TRBD1, 5 bases. The germline V and J ends were trimmed by 6 bases and 6 bases, with 20 bases remaining between them. The CDR3 covers 14 residues. Germline V gene sequence: CDR1 SQVTM, CDR2 ANQGSEA. The CDR3 loop is CSVPRGLTADGYTF. The CDR3 DNA sequence: TGCAGCGTCCCAAGGGGTCTGACCGCAGATGGCTACACCTTC.

By share, this clonotype counts as medium-sized. This chain uses TRBV5-1 with TRBJ2-3, with D perhaps matching TRBD2 (6 bases). Trimming removed 1 base from V and 4 bases from J, with 7 bases in between. This CDR3 comprises 13 residues. Germline-derived CDR1 and CDR2 are SGHRS and YFSETQ. CDR3 sequence reads: CASSLPGADTQYF. The CDR3 DNA follows: TGCGCCAGCAGCTTGCCGGGGGCAGATACGCAGTATTTT.

Sample share makes this clonotype large (0.1 to 1%). The rearrangement links TRBV6-6 to TRBJ1-5; a possible D gene is TRBD1 (5 bases). The V gene lost 0 bases and the J gene lost 1 base, with 16 bases spanning the gap. In germline, CDR1 is MNHNY, CDR2 SVGAGI (reference sequence). The CDR3 contains 18 residues. CDR3 sequence: CASSYSMVRALSNQPQHF. CDR3 nucleotides: TGTGCCAGCAGTTACTCGATGGTCAGGGCTTTAAGCAATCAGCCCCAGCATTTT.

The gene calls are TRBV2 and TRBJ1-6; 8 nucleotides line up with TRBD1. This CDR3 has 13 residues. Germline V lookup: CDR1 SNHLY, CDR2 FYNNEI. V lost 1 base and J lost 14; bases outside the gene matches: 4. CDR3 in DNA: TGTGCCAGCAGTGAAGGGGACAGGCCCGCCCTCCACTTT. This encodes CASSEGDRPALHF.

By share of the sample, this clonotype is medium-sized. This chain joins TRBV6-5 and TRBJ2-1; tentative D call: TRBD1 (6 bases). This CDR3 region has 13 residues. V gave up 6 bases and J gave up 4 bases, with 10 bases separating them. Germline V gives CDR1 MNHEY, CDR2 SVGAGI. CDR3 sequence reads: CASRQGRYNEQFF. The CDR3 nucleotides read TGTGCCAGCAGGCAGGGGAGATACAATGAGCAGTTCTTC.

Remarks on this clonotype: A read error may explain this, as a much larger clone is one base away. V usage is TRBV29-1 and J usage is TRBJ1-1, with 7 nucleotides matching TRBD1. V shed 6 bases, J shed 1 base, and the junction held 8 bases outside the gene matches. CDR1 is SQVTM, CDR2 ANQGSEA, per germline. This CDR3 contains 14 residues. CDR3 nucleotides: TGCAGCGTGGAATCACAGGGGCAGAACACTGAAGCTTTCTTT. This gives the protein CSVESQGQNTEAFF.

The J gene is TRBJ2-1, the V gene TRBV2; D uncertain. CDR1 is SNHLY, CDR2 FYNNEI, per germline. The length of the CDR3 is 14 residues. The V end was cut by 6 bases, the J end by 2 bases, with 11 bases between. The DNA for the CDR3 is TGTGCCAGCAGCCAACTTTCTACCTACAATGAGCAGTTCTTC. Translating gives CASSQLSTYNEQFF.

The chain couples TRBV29-1 to TRBJ1-5, with a possible D match to TRBD1 (5 bases). This CDR3 contains 15 residues. Per germline, CDR1 SQVTM and CDR2 ANQGSEA. V was clipped by 4 bases and J by 0 bases, with 13 bases between them. CDR3 bases: TGCAGCGTTGGGTACACGGGGGATAGCAATCAGCCCCAGCATTTT. Translation: CSVGYTGDSNQPQHF. The full variable domain, its missing parts supplied by reference TRBV29-1 and TRBJ1-5, is SAVISQKPSRDICQRGTSLTIQCQVDSQVTMMFWYRQQPGQSLTLIATANQGSEATYESGFVIDKFPISRPNLTFSTLTVSNMSPEDSSIYLCSVGYTGDSNQPQHFGDGTRLSIL.

In its sample, this clonotype was seen a few times. The chain uses TRBV4-3 and TRBJ2-1, with 13 bases matching TRBD2. Unmatched junction bases numbered 7, after V lost 4 bases and J lost 10 bases. This CDR3 is built from 15 residues. Germline V CDR1 and CDR2: LGHNA, YSLEER. For the CDR3, the DNA is TGCGCCAGCAGCCCAATAACTAGCGGGAGGGCCGAGCAGTTCTTC. Translated: CASSPITSGRAEQFF.

The chain recombines TRBV7-2 with TRBJ1-5; the match to TRBD1 covers 7 bases. With 2 bases clipped from V and 1 base from J, the junction kept 5 bases outside the gene matches. Germline assignment: CDR1 SGHTA and CDR2 FQGNSA. The CDR3 length is 16 residues. CDR3 nucleotide sequence: TGTGCCAGCAGCTTACATCAGGGGGGAAGCAATCAGCCCCAGCATTTT. Translation: CASSLHQGGSNQPQHF.